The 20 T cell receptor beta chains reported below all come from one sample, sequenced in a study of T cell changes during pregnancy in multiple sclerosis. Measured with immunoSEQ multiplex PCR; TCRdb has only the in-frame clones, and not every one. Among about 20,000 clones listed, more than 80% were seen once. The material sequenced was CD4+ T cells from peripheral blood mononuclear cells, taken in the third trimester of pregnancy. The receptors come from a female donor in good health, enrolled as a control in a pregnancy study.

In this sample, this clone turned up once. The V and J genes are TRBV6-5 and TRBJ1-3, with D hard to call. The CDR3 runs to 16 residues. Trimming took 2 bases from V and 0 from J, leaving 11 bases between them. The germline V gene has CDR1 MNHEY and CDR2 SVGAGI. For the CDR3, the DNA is TGTGCCAGCAGTTACACCAACCGGTACTCTGGAAACACCATATATTTT. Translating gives CASSYTNRYSGNTIYF.

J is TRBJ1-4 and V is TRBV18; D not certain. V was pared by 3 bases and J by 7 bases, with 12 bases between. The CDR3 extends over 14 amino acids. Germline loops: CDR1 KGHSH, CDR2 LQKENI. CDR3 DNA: TGTGCCAGCTCACCGGGCCCTCGGCCTGAAAAACTGTTTTTT. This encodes CASSPGPRPEKLFF.

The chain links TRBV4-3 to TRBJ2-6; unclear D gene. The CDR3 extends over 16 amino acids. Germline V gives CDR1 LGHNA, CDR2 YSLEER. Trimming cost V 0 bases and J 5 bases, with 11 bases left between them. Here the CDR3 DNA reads TGCGCCAGCAGCCAAGAATCCGGGTACAGGGCCAACGTCCTGACTTTC. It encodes CASSQESGYRANVLTF.

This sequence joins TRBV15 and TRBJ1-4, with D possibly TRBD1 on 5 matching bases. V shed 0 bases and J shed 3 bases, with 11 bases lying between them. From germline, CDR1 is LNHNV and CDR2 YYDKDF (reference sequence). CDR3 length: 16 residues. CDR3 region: CATSRDLAGSNEKLFF. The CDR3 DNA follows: TGTGCCACCAGCAGAGATCTGGCAGGGTCTAATGAAAAACTGTTTTTT.

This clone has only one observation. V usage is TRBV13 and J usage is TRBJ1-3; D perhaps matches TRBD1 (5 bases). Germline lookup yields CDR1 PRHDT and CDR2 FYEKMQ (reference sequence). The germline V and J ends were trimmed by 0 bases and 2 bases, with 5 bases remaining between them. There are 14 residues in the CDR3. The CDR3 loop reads CASSLGRAGNTIYF. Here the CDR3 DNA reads TGTGCCAGCAGCTTAGGCAGGGCTGGAAACACCATATATTTT.

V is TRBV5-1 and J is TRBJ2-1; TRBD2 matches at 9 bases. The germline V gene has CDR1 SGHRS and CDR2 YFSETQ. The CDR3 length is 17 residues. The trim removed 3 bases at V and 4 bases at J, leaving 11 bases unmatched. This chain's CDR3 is CASSSGLAGERYNEQFF. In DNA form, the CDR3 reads TGCGCCAGCAGCTCAGGCTTAGCGGGAGAAAGATACAATGAGCAGTTCTTC. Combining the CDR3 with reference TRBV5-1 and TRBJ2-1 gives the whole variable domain KAGVTQTPRYLIKTRGQQVTLSCSPISGHRSVSWYQQTPGQGLQFLFEYFSETQRNKGNFPGRFSGRQFSNSRSEMNVSTLELGDSALYLCASSSGLAGERYNEQFFGPGTRLTVL.

CDR3 amino acids: CASSQTKSHLSEPKNIQYF. The CDR3 nucleotides read TGCGCCAGCAGCCAAACGAAAAGCCACCTATCGGAGCCAAAAAACATTCAGTACTTC. The chain carries TRBV4-1 and TRBJ2-4; D gene unclear. Trimming stripped 2 bases from V and 4 bases from J, with 24 bases between. Germline CDR1 MGHRA, CDR2 YSYEKL. The CDR3 runs 19 residues.

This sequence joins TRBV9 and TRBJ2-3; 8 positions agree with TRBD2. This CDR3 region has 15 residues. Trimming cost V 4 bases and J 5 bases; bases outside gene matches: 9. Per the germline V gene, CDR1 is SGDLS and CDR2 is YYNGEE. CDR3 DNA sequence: TGTGCCAGCAGCCGTCTCGGGGGGGCTGAAGATACGCAGTATTTT. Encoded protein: CASSRLGGAEDTQYF. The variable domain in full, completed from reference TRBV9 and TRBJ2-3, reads DSGVTQTPKHLITATGQRVTLRCSPRSGDLSVYWYQQSLDQGLQFLIQYYNGEERAKGNILERFSAQQFPDLHSELNLSSLELGDSALYFCASSRLGGAEDTQYFGPGTRLTVL.

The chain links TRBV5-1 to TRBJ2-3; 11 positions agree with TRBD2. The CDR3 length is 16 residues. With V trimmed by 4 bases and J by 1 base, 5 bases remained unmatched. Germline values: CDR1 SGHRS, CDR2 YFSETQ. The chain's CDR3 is CASSLSGGAGTDTQYF. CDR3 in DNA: TGCGCCAGCAGCCTTAGCGGGGGGGCAGGCACAGATACGCAGTATTTT.

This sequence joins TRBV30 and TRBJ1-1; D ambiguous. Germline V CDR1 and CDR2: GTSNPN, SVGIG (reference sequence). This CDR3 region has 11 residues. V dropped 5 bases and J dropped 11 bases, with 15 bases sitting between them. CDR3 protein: CAWENGGRAFF. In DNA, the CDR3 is TGTGCCTGGGAGAATGGAGGAAGGGCTTTCTTT.

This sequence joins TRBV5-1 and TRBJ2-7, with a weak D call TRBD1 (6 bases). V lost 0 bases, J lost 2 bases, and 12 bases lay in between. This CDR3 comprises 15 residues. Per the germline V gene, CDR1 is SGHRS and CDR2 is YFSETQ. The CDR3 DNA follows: TGCGCCAGCAGCTTGGCGACAGGCACCCCCTACGAGCAGTACTTC. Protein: CASSLATGTPYEQYF.

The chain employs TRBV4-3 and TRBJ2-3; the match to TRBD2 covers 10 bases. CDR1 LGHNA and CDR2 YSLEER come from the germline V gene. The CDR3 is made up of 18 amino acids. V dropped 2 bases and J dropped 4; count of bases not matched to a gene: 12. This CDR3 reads CASSQFSTSGVLPDTQYF. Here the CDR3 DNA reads TGCGCCAGCAGCCAATTTTCTACTAGCGGGGTTTTGCCAGATACGCAGTATTTT.

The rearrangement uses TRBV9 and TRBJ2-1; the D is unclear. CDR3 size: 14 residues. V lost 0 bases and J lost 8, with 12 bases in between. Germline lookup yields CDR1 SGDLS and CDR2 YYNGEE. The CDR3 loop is CASSVGSLVDEQFF. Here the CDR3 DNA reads TGTGCCAGCAGCGTAGGATCTCTTGTAGATGAGCAGTTCTTC.

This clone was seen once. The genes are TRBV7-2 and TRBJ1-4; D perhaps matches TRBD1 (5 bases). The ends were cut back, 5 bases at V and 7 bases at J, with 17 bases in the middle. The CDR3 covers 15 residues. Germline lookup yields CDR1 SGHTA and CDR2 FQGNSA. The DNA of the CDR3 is TGTGCCAGCAGCCAAACGGGACTCCCGGGTGAAAAACTGTTTTTT. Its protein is CASSQTGLPGEKLFF.

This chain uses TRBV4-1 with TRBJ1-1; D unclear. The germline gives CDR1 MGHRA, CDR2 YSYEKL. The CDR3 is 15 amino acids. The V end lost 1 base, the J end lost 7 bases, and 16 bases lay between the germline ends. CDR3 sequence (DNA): TGCGCCAGCAGCCAAGTCGGGAGGGCGCAGGTTGAAGCTTTCTTT. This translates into CASSQVGRAQVEAFF.

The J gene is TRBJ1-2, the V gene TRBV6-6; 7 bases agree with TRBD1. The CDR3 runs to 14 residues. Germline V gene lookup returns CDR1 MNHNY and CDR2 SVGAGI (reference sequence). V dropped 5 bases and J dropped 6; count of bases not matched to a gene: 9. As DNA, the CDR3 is TGTGCCAGCAGTCCGACAGGGTTGTTAGATGGCTACACCTTC. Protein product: CASSPTGLLDGYTF.

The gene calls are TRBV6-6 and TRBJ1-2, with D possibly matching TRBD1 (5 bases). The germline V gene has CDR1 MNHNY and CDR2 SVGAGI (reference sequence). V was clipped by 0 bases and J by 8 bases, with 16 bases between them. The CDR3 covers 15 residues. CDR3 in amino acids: CASSYSAGTGSGYTF. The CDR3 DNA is TGTGCCAGCAGTTACTCCGCCGGGACCGGGAGCGGCTACACCTTC.

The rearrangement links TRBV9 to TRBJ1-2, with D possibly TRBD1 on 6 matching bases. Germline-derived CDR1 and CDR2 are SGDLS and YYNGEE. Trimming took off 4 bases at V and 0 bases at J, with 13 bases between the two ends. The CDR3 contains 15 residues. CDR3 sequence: CASSPRTDPNYGYTF. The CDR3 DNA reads TGTGCCAGCAGCCCCAGGACAGACCCTAACTATGGCTACACCTTC.

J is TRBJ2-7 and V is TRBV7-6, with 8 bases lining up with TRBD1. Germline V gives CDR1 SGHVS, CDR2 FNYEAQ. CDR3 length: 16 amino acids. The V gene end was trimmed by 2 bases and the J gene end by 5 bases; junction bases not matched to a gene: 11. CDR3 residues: CASSLIPGQGTNEQYF. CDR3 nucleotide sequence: TGTGCCAGCAGCTTAATACCCGGACAGGGTACGAACGAGCAGTACTTC.

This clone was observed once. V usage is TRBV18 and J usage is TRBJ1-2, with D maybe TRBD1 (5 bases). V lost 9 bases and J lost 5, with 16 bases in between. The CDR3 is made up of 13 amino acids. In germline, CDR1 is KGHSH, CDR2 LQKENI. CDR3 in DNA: TGTGCCAGTCTCCTTACAGGATCATATGGCTACACCTTC. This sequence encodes CASLLTGSYGYTF.